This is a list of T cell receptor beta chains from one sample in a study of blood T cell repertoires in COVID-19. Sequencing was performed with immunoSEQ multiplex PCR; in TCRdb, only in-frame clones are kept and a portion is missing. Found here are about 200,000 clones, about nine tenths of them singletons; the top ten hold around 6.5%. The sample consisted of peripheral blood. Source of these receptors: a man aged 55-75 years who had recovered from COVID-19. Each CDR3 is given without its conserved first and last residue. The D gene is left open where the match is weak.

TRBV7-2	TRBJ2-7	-	ASSLAALGEQY
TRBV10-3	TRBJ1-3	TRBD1	AIKGTGGIFAGNTIY
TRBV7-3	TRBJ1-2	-	ASSEPGNGYT
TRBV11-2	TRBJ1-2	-	ASSLERGFAYGYT
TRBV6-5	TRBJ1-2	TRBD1	ASSYSPGQGAYGYT
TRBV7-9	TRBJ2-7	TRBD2	ASSASGGAYEQY
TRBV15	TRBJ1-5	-	ATKQGSNQPQH
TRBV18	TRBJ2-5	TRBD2	ASSPGLVEGTQY
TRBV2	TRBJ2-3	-	ASSERGRAYTDTQY
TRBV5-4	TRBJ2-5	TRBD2	ASSPGAGGPQETQY
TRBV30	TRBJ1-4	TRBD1	AWSTTPGQANEKLF
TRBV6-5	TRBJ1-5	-	ASSQGNQPQH
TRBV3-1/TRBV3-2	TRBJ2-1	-	ASSQRTGTRF
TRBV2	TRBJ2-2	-	ASSDGLRTGELF
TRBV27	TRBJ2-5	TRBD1	ASSFDRGGETQY
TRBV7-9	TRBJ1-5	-	ASSREYNQPQH
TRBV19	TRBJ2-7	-	ASSFLGTINSYEQY
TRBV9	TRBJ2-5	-	ASSVGVLQQETQY
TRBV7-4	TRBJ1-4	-	ASSLGREKLF
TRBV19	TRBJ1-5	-	ASSIPDKNQPQH
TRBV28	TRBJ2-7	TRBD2	ASSLLPASGPYEQY
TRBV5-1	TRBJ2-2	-	ASSIQGYTGELF
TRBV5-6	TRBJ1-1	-	ASSRAGRMNTEAF
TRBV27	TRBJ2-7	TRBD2	ASSLGSGSRYEQY